The rows below give T cell receptor beta chains drawn from one sample of a study of graft-versus-host responses after intestinal transplantation. Assay: immunoSEQ multiplex PCR; the TCRdb copy retains only in-frame clones and omits some. The profile shows some 69,000 clones, roughly 92% of them singletons. This specimen was bone marrow, taken around 730 days after intestinal transplantation. The receptors were sampled from a human patient who received an intestinal transplant, so some T cells may come from the graft donor. CDR3s include the opening cysteine and the closing phenylalanine or tryptophan. The order of the fields is J gene, V gene, CDR3 length, CDR3 protein.

j_call: TRBJ2-5; v_call: TRBV7-9; cdr3_length: 17; cdr3_aa: CASSLGLAGLGRETQYF
j_call: TRBJ2-1; v_call: TRBV6-1; cdr3_length: 14; cdr3_aa: CASSGSLSRSEQFF
j_call: TRBJ1-1; v_call: TRBV15; cdr3_length: 12; cdr3_aa: CATKGGYTEAFF
j_call: TRBJ1-1; v_call: TRBV19; cdr3_length: 14; cdr3_aa: CASSIDPRDTEAFF
j_call: TRBJ2-3; v_call: TRBV13; cdr3_length: 14; cdr3_aa: CASSLELAPDTQYF
j_call: TRBJ2-5; v_call: TRBV6-4; cdr3_length: 17; cdr3_aa: CASSDGAGLSYQETQYF
j_call: TRBJ2-4; v_call: TRBV4-1; cdr3_length: 20; cdr3_aa: CASSHATTSPVRLAKNIQYF
j_call: TRBJ1-5; v_call: TRBV23-1; cdr3_length: 17; cdr3_aa: CASTTNGQQNSNQPQHF
j_call: TRBJ2-3; v_call: TRBV2; cdr3_length: 12; cdr3_aa: CARRRGADTQYF
j_call: TRBJ1-1; v_call: TRBV12-5; cdr3_length: 13; cdr3_aa: CASGPDSGEEAFF
j_call: TRBJ2-1; v_call: TRBV11-3; cdr3_length: 18; cdr3_aa: CASSLGPLVAGVNNEQFF
j_call: TRBJ1-4; v_call: TRBV18; cdr3_length: 15; cdr3_aa: CASSPLGQLNEKLFF
j_call: TRBJ2-5; v_call: TRBV11-1; cdr3_length: 16; cdr3_aa: CASSLRSGLHQETQYF
j_call: TRBJ2-4; v_call: TRBV13; cdr3_length: 16; cdr3_aa: CASSPRGVLAKNIQYF
j_call: TRBJ1-3; v_call: TRBV6-5; cdr3_length: 13; cdr3_aa: CASSRDTGNTIYF
j_call: TRBJ2-5; v_call: TRBV7-9; cdr3_length: 15; cdr3_aa: CASSLGTLERETQYF
j_call: TRBJ2-1; v_call: TRBV9; cdr3_length: 17; cdr3_aa: CASSVGFDRGLGGEQFF
j_call: TRBJ2-5; v_call: TRBV19; cdr3_length: 14; cdr3_aa: CASSIEVRGETQYF
j_call: TRBJ2-6; v_call: TRBV5-1; cdr3_length: 16; cdr3_aa: CASSSGATTGANVLTF
j_call: .; v_call: TRBV25-1; cdr3_length: 14; cdr3_aa: CASSVTGGGYEQYF
j_call: TRBJ2-3; v_call: TRBV4-2; cdr3_length: 16; cdr3_aa: CASSQRAGEITDTQYF
j_call: TRBJ2-3; v_call: TRBV9; cdr3_length: 16; cdr3_aa: CASSPGVAEATDTQYF
j_call: TRBJ1-5; v_call: TRBV6-6; cdr3_length: 13; cdr3_aa: CASTTRWNQPQHF
j_call: TRBJ2-1; v_call: TRBV28; cdr3_length: 14; cdr3_aa: CASGSGSSYNEQFF
j_call: TRBJ2-5; v_call: TRBV11-2; cdr3_length: 15; cdr3_aa: CASSLFGQVEETQYF